This T cell receptor beta chain derives from a study of cytomegalovirus exposure and HLA in healthy donors. Study background: Inside one of the first data releases sat around 80 million unique TCRs taken from HLA-typed donors. Study outcomes and limitations: The classifier, whose performance was assessed in both the original and validation cohorts, reportedly diagnosed cytomegalovirus status with high specificity and sensitivity. In a later analysis, DRB1 alleles had the most associated TCRs; HLA-C alleles the fewest.

The PCR employed 60 Vbeta primers together with 13 Jbeta primers. TCRdb keeps only in-frame clones here, not all; method: immunoSEQ multiplex PCR. The sample lists under 150,000 clones, around four fifths seen once, with less than 2.5% in the top ten. To note about this clone: Its antigen remains unknown.

There are 18 residues in the CDR3. V lost 6 bases to trimming and J lost 2 bases; unmatched junction nucleotides: 13. Per the germline V gene, CDR1 is MNHEY and CDR2 is SMNVEV (reference sequence). The TCR was taken from a boy aged 2 to 10 in good health and CMV-seronegative. The genes are TRBV27 and TRBJ2-7; TRBD2 matches 13 bases. Sequencing input: PBMCs. CDR3 nucleotides: TGTGCCAGCAGCAGAAACAAAGGACTAGCGGGGGTCCCCTACGAGCAGTACTTC. Translation gives CASSRNKGLAGVPYEQYF.